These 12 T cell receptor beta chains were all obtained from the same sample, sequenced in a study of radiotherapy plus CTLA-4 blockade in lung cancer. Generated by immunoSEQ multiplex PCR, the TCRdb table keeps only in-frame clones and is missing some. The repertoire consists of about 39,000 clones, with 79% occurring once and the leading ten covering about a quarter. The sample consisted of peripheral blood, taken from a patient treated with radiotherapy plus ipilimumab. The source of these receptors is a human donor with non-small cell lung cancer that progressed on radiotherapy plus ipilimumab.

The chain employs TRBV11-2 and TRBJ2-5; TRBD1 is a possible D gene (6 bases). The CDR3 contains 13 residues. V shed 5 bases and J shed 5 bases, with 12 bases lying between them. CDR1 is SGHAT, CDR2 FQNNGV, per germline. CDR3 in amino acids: CASSKQGGETQYF. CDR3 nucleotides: TGTGCCAGCAGCAAACAGGGCGGCGAGACCCAGTACTTC.

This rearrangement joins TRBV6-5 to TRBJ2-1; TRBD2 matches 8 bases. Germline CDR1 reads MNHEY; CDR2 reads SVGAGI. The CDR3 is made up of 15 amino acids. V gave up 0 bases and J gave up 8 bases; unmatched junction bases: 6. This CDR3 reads CASSYSGGAGDEQFF. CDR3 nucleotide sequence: TGTGCCAGCAGTTACTCCGGGGGGGCCGGCGATGAGCAGTTCTTC.

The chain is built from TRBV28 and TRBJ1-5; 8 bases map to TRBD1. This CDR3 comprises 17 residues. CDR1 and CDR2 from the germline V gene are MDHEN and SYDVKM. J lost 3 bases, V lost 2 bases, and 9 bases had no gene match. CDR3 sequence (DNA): TGTGCCAGCAGTTTAGCAAGACAGGGGTTATACAATCAGCCCCAGCATTTT. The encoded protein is CASSLARQGLYNQPQHF.

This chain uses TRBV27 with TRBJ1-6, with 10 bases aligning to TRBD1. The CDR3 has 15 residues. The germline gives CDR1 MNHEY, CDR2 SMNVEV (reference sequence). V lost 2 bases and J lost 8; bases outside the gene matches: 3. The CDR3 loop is CASSLDRGPDSPLHF. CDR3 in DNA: TGTGCCAGCAGTTTAGACAGGGGGCCGGATTCACCCCTCCACTTT.

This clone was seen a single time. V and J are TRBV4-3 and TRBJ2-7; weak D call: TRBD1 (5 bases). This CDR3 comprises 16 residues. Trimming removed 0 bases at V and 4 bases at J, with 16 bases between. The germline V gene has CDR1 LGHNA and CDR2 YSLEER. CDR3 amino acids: CASSQDFGAGSYEQYF. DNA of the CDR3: TGCGCCAGCAGCCAAGATTTTGGGGCAGGGTCGTACGAGCAGTACTTC.

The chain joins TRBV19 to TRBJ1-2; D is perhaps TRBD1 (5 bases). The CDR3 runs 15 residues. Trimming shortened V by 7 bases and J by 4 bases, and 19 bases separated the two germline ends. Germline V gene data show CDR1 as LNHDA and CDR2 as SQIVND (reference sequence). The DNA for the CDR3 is TGTGCCAGTATTCCTGGGCAGGGCCGCCTCTATGGCTACACCTTC. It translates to CASIPGQGRLYGYTF.

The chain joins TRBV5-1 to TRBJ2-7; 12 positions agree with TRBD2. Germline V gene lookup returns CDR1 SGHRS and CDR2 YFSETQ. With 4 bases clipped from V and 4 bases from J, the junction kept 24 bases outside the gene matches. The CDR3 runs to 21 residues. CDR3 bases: TGCGCCAGCAGCCCAGGGAGTCTCAGGGATGGTCTACTAGCGGGGGGTTACGAGCAGTACTTC. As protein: CASSPGSLRDGLLAGGYEQYF.

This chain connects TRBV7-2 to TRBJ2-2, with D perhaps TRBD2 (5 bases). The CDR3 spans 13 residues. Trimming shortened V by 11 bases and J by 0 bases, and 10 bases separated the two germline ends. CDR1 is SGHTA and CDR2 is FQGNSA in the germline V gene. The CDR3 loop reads CARRTSNTGELFF. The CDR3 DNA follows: TGTGCCCGGCGGACTTCGAACACCGGGGAGCTGTTTTTT.

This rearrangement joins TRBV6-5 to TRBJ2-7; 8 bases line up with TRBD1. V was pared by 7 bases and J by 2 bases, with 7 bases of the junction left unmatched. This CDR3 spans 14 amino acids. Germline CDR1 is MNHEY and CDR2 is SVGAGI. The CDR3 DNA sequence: TGTGCCAGCACCAAGGGGGACAGGACCTACGAGCAGTACTTC. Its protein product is CASTKGDRTYEQYF.

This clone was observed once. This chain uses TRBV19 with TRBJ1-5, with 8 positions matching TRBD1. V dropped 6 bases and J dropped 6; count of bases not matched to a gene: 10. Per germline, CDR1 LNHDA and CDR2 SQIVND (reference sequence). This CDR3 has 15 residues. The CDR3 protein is CASRGRQGALQPQHF. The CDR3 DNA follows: TGTGCCAGTAGAGGGAGGCAGGGGGCACTTCAGCCCCAGCATTTT.

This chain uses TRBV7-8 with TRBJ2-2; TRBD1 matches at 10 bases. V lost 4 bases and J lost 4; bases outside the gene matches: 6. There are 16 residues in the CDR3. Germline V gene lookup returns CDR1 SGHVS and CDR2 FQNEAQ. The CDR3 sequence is CASSSLGTGATGELFF. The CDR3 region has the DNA TGTGCCAGCAGCTCCCTAGGGACAGGGGCCACCGGGGAGCTGTTTTTT.

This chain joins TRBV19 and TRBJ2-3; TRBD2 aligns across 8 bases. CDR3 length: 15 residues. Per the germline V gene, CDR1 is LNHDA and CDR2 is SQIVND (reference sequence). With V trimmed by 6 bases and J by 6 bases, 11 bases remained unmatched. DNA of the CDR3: TGTGCCAGTAGGGATCACGGGGGGGCATTGGATACGCAGTATTTT. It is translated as CASRDHGGALDTQYF.